This T cell receptor beta chain appears in the sequencing data of a study of blood T cell repertoires in COVID-19. All enrollees were about 18 to 89 years old and from fewer than 30 US areas. Trimming removed 0 bases at V and 0 bases at J, with 7 bases between. CDR3 size: 15 residues. Germline values: CDR1 SGDLS, CDR2 YYNGEE. TCRdb's table, derived via immunoSEQ multiplex PCR, lists solely in-frame clones and lacks some. This table has 200,000 to 250,000 clones, under 90% appearing once. This clone appeared once. Sequencing input: PBMCs or T cells enriched from blood (not recorded which). The sequence was obtained from a man aged 60-69 years who had recovered from COVID-19. The V gene is TRBV9, the J gene TRBJ2-1; D gene uncertain. CDR3: CASSVDRSSYNEQFF. The CDR3 DNA reads TGTGCCAGCAGCGTAGATAGGAGCTCCTACAATGAGCAGTTCTTC.